One sample yielded the 9 T cell receptor beta chains listed below, sequenced in a study of CD8 T cells in ankylosing spondylitis (TCRdb year 2017). Library method: 5' RACE. For sequencing, an Illumina HiSeq 2500 was employed. TCRdb applied fastp at Q25 and MiXCR to the public reads, then kept only in-frame beta chains. Merged by CDR3 protein, the rows form single entries marked with the most common genes and DNA. The sample table lists 180,000 or so distinct CDR3 sequences, roughly 10% of them with a count of one. Under 35% of the sample belongs to the ten largest clones. Sample: blood, either unsorted or a sorted T cell fraction (not recorded which). These receptors all stem from a male donor with ankylosing spondylitis or in good health (not recorded which).

At least ten counts were recorded for this clonotype. J is TRBJ2-3 and V is TRBV27, with TRBD1 matching over 9 bases. The CDR3 is 16 amino acids. Germline assignment: CDR1 MNHEY and CDR2 SMNVEV (reference sequence). Trimming at V came to 5 bases and at J to 3 bases, leaving 9 bases not matched to a gene. In nucleotides, the CDR3 is TGTGCCAGCAGTGAGCCGACAGGGGGGGAGACAGATACGCAGTATTTT. It encodes CASSEPTGGETDTQYF.

Only a few counts were recorded for this clonotype. The chain is built from TRBV29-1 and TRBJ1-1; unclear D gene. CDR1 SQVTM and CDR2 ANQGSEA come from the germline V gene. V was shortened by 0 bases and J by 3 bases, with 8 bases between the two germline ends. This CDR3 contains 13 residues. This CDR3 reads CSVEEGQDTEAFF. The CDR3 nucleotides are TGCAGCGTTGAAGAAGGGCAGGACACTGAAGCTTTCTTT.

This clonotype occurred many times. This sequence joins TRBV28 and TRBJ2-2, with D possibly matching TRBD1 (5 bases). V was pared by 5 bases and J by 4 bases, with 14 bases between. CDR1 and CDR2 (germline): MDHEN, SYDVKM. The CDR3 extends over 15 amino acids. The CDR3 spells CASSKGQDTTGELFF. CDR3 in DNA: TGTGCCAGCAGTAAGGGCCAGGACACCACCGGGGAGCTGTTTTTT.

This clonotype has at least ten counts. The chain combines TRBV12-3 or TRBV12-4 with TRBJ2-1; D not certain. V dropped 2 bases and J dropped 4 bases, with 6 bases sitting between them. The CDR3 contains 13 residues. CDR3 in amino acids: CASSLYLYNEQFF. CDR3 nucleotides: TGTGCCAGCAGTTTATATTTGTACAATGAGCAGTTCTTC.

There are many counts of this clonotype. The chain is built from TRBV20-1 and TRBJ2-5; 9 bases are a match to TRBD2. Looked up from germline, CDR1 is DFQATT and CDR2 is SNEGSKA (reference sequence). The CDR3 sequence is 15 residues long. Trimming took 4 bases from V and 5 from J; bases not matched to a gene: 11. The CDR3: CSAIGLAGSYETQYF. The CDR3 DNA is TGCAGTGCTATTGGCCTAGCGGGAAGTTATGAGACCCAGTACTTC.

At least ten counts were recorded for this clonotype. This chain connects TRBV20-1 to TRBJ2-7; 10 bases agree with TRBD2. This CDR3 region has 13 residues. V gave up 5 bases and J gave up 5 bases; unmatched junction bases: 6. Germline assignment: CDR1 DFQATT and CDR2 SNEGSKA (reference sequence). CDR3 region: CSALSGRSDEQYF. In DNA, the CDR3 is TGCAGTGCTCTTAGCGGGAGGAGCGACGAGCAGTACTTC.

This clonotype was picked up many times. V and J are TRBV5-1 and TRBJ2-3; D uncertain. Germline V gene sequence: CDR1 SGHRS, CDR2 YFSETQ. The CDR3 is made up of 15 amino acids. Trimming pared 2 bases from V and 3 bases from J, leaving 13 bases between. CDR3 protein: CASSFDRPETDTQYF. The DNA of the CDR3 is TGCGCCAGCAGCTTTGACCGACCAGAAACAGATACGCAGTATTTT.

This clonotype was seen a handful of times. V and J are TRBV6-1 and TRBJ2-6; 9 nucleotides agree with TRBD1. This CDR3 has 22 residues. From germline, CDR1 is MNHNS and CDR2 SASEGT. V dropped 2 bases and J dropped 7; count of bases not matched to a gene: 24. CDR3 in DNA: TGTGCCAGCAGTGAAAGCCTCAGGGACAGGGCGCCGACTCACGGTAGAGCCAACGTCCTGACTTTC. Translated, it gives CASSESLRDRAPTHGRANVLTF.

In its sample, this clonotype was seen many times. V is TRBV2 and J is TRBJ2-1, with D possibly being TRBD2 (5 bases). Trimming took 6 bases from V and 7 from J, leaving 16 bases between them. The CDR3 has 14 amino acids. CDR1 SNHLY and CDR2 FYNNEI come from the germline V gene. CDR3 DNA: TGTGCCAGCAGGGAGGATCCGGCGAGGAATGAGCAGTTCTTC. Amino acids: CASREDPARNEQFF.